The clone carrying this T cell receptor beta chain was seen many times. Its antigen is unknown. The record originates from a study of T cells in Graves' hyperthyroidism and ophthalmopathy. Study observations and caveats: Ophthalmopathy cases were set apart from stable hyperthyroidism by a 13 V-J model.

The CDR3 has 16 residues. V lost 1 base and J lost 4, with 16 bases in between. Patients were excluded for uncontrolled infection, other autoimmune disease, pregnancy or lactation. Regions amplified from RNA transcripts were the TCR beta CDR3 regions. HTBI primers were the set used in a first-round RT-PCR of the TCR CDR3. TCRdb re-called the multiplex PCR reads through MiXCR, storing one row per CDR3 protein. The data show some 510,000 distinct CDR3 sequences, 20% to 25% seen once. This TCR was sampled from a man aged 18 to 30 with Graves' hyperthyroidism. The sequenced sample consisted of blood. The J gene is TRBJ2-5, the V gene TRBV12-3 or TRBV12-4; possible D gene TRBD2, 6 bases. The CDR3 nucleotides read TGTGCCAGCAGTTTAGGATCTAGCGTGCCAGGAGAGACCCAGTACTTC. Translation: CASSLGSSVPGETQYF.